The source of this T cell receptor beta chain is a study of memory CD4+ T cells and cytomegalovirus serostatus. The overall study: Healthy Belgian adult donors included 9 or 10 CMV-positive and about two dozen CMV-negative people.

The data were produced by immunoSEQ multiplex PCR, yet TCRdb's version contains in-frame clones alone and is incomplete. Here the sample spans 25,000 to 30,000 clones, 70% to 85% being singletons. The V end was cut by 4 bases, the J end by 7 bases, with 13 bases between. The V gene's germline CDR1 is MNHNS and CDR2 SASEGT. This CDR3 contains 13 residues. The sort gate was single viable CD3+CD4+CD8-CD45RO+ cells for memory CD4+ T cells. This clone was detected only a few times. This clonotype was sampled from an adult in good health and CMV-seronegative. Sequences were obtained from memory CD4+ T cells from blood. The chain is built from TRBV6-1 and TRBJ1-1; no definite D call. DNA for the CDR3: TGTGCCAGCAGTGTGGTTCCGGGGAGTGAAGCTTTCTTT. This codes for CASSVVPGSEAFF.